A single sample is the source of the 24 T cell receptor beta chains below, sequenced in a study of blood T cells in healthy people across ages. With a J-beta primer mix and a sample-barcoded 5' primer, a second PCR ran roughly 6 to 11 cycles. TCRdb reprocessed the 5' RACE reads with MiXCR, giving one entry per CDR3 protein. Of some 1 million distinct CDR3 sequences in the sample, 45% were seen once. Sequencing input: blood. The receptors here all came from a woman aged 55-70 years in good health.

Worth noting for this clonotype: One end of the junction is discordant with germline, which a read error may explain. The rearrangement uses TRBV4-1 and TRBJ2-4, with 8 nucleotides matching TRBD1. This CDR3 spans 16 amino acids. Germline V lookup: CDR1 MGHRA, CDR2 YSYEKL. The CDR3 loop is CASSQGQAMAKTIQYF. Written as DNA, the CDR3 is TGCGCCAGCAGCCAGGGACAGGCGATGGCCAAAACCATTCAGTACTTC.

CDR3 residues: CASSVPRGAYEQYF. The CDR3 nucleotides read TGTGCCAGCAGTGTTCCACGGGGGGCGTATGAGCAGTACTTC. V and J are TRBV2 and TRBJ2-4, with D possibly being TRBD2 (7 bases). The CDR3 consists of 14 residues. CDR1 SNHLY and CDR2 FYNNEI come from the germline V gene. Trimming took 4 bases from V and 13 from J, leaving 20 bases between them.

The chain joins TRBV10-3 to TRBJ2-2, with 8 nucleotides matching TRBD1. The CDR3 sequence is 14 residues long. J gave up 0 bases and V 10 bases, and 4 bases lay outside the gene matches. The germline V gene has CDR1 ENHRY and CDR2 SYGVKD. DNA of the CDR3: TGTGCCAGCGAACAGGGGGCGAACACCGGGGAGCTGTTTTTT. This encodes CASEQGANTGELFF.

This clonotype was found a few times. This rearrangement joins TRBV2 to TRBJ2-2, with no clear D. This CDR3 spans 13 amino acids. Between the trimmed V and J ends, which lost 4 bases and 5 bases, there was a span of 8 bases. Per the germline V gene, CDR1 is SNHLY and CDR2 is FYNNEI. The CDR3: CASSVLGTGELFF. The DNA for the CDR3 is TGTGCCAGCAGTGTGTTGGGAACCGGGGAGCTGTTTTTT. The full variable domain, rest sourced from reference TRBV2 and TRBJ2-2, is EPEVTQTPSHQVTQMGQEVILRCVPISNHLYFYWYRQILGQKVEFLVSFYNNEISEKSEIFDDQFSVERPDGSNFTLKIRSTKLEDSAMYFCASSVLGTGELFFGEGSRLTVL.

V is TRBV20-1 and J is TRBJ2-5; 7 nucleotides agree with TRBD2. Germline CDR1 reads DFQATT; CDR2 reads SNEGSKA (reference sequence). After removal of 3 bases from V and 1 base from J, the junction contained 8 bases not matched to a gene. This CDR3 has 15 residues. CDR3 in amino acids: CSASPSGNFQETQYF. For the CDR3, the DNA is TGCAGTGCTAGCCCAAGCGGGAACTTCCAAGAGACCCAGTACTTC.

With respect to this clonotype: A much larger clone sits a single nucleotide away, making a read error possible. CDR3: CSTRTSGRRGREQYF. DNA for the CDR3: TGCAGCACTAGGACTAGCGGGAGAAGAGGTCGCGAGCAGTACTTC. This rearrangement joins TRBV29-1 to TRBJ2-4; TRBD2 matches 13 bases. The J call is doubtful: the DNA matches TRBJ2-7 better. Germline CDR1 SQVTM, CDR2 ANQGSEA. CDR3 length: 15 amino acids.

The rearrangement joins TRBV20-1 to TRBJ2-3, with 7 nucleotides matching TRBD2. Per germline, CDR1 DFQATT and CDR2 SNEGSKA (reference sequence). V lost 0 bases, J lost 5 bases, and 5 bases stayed unmatched. The CDR3 sequence is 14 residues long. CDR3 sequence reads: CSARDRGGGDTQYF. The CDR3, as DNA: TGCAGTGCTAGAGATCGGGGCGGGGGAGATACGCAGTATTTT.

Ten or more counts support this clonotype. This chain joins TRBV6-1 and TRBJ1-6; weak D call: TRBD1 (5 bases). CDR3 size: 13 residues. Looked up from germline, CDR1 is MNHNS and CDR2 is SASEGT. V lost 5 bases and J lost 10, with 12 bases in between. The CDR3 region is CASSSSGESPLHF. CDR3 in DNA: TGTGCCAGCAGTTCGTCGGGGGAATCACCCCTCCACTTT.

The J gene is TRBJ2-1, the V gene TRBV20-1; TRBD2 agrees at 9 bases. The ends lost 2 bases at V and 1 base at J; junction bases unmatched: 3. This CDR3 spans 15 amino acids. Germline V CDR1 and CDR2: DFQATT, SNEGSKA (reference sequence). The chain's CDR3 is CSARSREGSYNEQFF. In DNA, the CDR3 is TGCAGTGCTAGATCGCGGGAGGGGTCCTACAATGAGCAGTTCTTC.

There are a few counts of this clonotype. The chain combines TRBV6-5 with TRBJ2-5, with D maybe TRBD2 (5 bases). This CDR3 has 16 residues. CDR1 MNHEY and CDR2 SVGAGI come from the germline V gene. Trimming stripped 3 bases from V and 11 bases from J, with 25 bases between. The CDR3 spells CASSYGRAAKYNEQYF. The CDR3 bases are TGTGCCAGCAGTTATGGTCGAGCGGCTAAGTACAATGAGCAGTACTTC.

The gene calls are TRBV7-9 and TRBJ2-3, with D perhaps matching TRBD1 or TRBD2 (7 bases each). Per germline, CDR1 SEHNR and CDR2 FQNEAQ (reference sequence). The ends were cut back, 5 bases at V and 1 base at J, with 19 bases in the middle. This CDR3 contains 17 residues. The CDR3 DNA reads as TGTGCCAGCAGCGTACCCAGGGGGGGGTTCGGCACAGATACGCAGTATTTT. Protein sequence: CASSVPRGGFGTDTQYF.

This clonotype was picked up many times. The chain carries TRBV9 and TRBJ2-7, with D possibly TRBD1 on 6 matching bases. Trimming removed 0 bases from V and 3 bases from J, with 10 bases in between. CDR3 length: 14 residues. The germline CDR1 and CDR2 sequences are SGDLS and YYNGEE. CDR3 residues: CASSVGDTVYEQYF. The CDR3 DNA follows: TGTGCCAGCAGCGTAGGGGACACCGTCTACGAGCAGTACTTC.

The chain links TRBV29-1 to TRBJ2-7; 8 nucleotides line up with TRBD2. The V gene's germline CDR1 is SQVTM and CDR2 ANQGSEA. The CDR3 is made up of 11 amino acids. Unmatched junction bases numbered 8, after V lost 4 bases and J lost 12 bases. This chain's CDR3 is CSVAQSSGRYF. CDR3 in DNA: TGCAGCGTTGCCCAGTCTAGCGGGCGGTACTTC.

V usage is TRBV5-1 and J usage is TRBJ2-7; 7 bases align to TRBD2. The CDR3 sequence is 13 residues long. The V gene's germline CDR1 is SGHRS and CDR2 YFSETQ. V lost 5 bases and J lost 3; bases outside the gene matches: 5. In DNA, the CDR3 is TGCGCCAGCAGGCGGGACTACTTCTACGAGCAGTACTTC. It encodes CASRRDYFYEQYF.

The chain uses TRBV6-2 or TRBV6-3 and TRBJ2-6, with 9 bases aligning to TRBD1. Germline assignment: CDR1 MNHEY and CDR2 SVGEGT. This CDR3 contains 18 residues. V was clipped by 1 base and J by 2 bases; unmatched bases: 6. The CDR3 loop is CASSYWTGVGTGANVLTF. CDR3 nucleotides: TGTGCCAGCAGTTACTGGACAGGGGTCGGGACTGGGGCCAACGTCCTGACTTTC.

The chain recombines TRBV12-3 or TRBV12-4 with TRBJ1-5; D possibly corresponds to TRBD1 (5 bases). The CDR3 is made up of 14 amino acids. V was pared by 3 bases and J by 7 bases, with 13 bases between. The CDR3 DNA reads TGTGCCAGCAGTTTCATCGGGGGTCGGCAGCCCCAGCATTTT. Translated: CASSFIGGRQPQHF.

The chain couples TRBV19 to TRBJ2-1, with D perhaps TRBD1 (7 bases). The CDR3 covers 16 residues. CDR1 LNHDA and CDR2 SQIVND come from the germline V gene (reference sequence). Trimming took off 5 bases at V and 0 bases at J, with 14 bases between the two ends. In DNA form, the CDR3 reads TGTGCCAGTAGTGTTCCCAGGGGGGCCTCCTACAATGAGCAGTTCTTC. This translates into CASSVPRGASYNEQFF.

Note on this clonotype: At one end, the junction sequence differs from germline, possibly due to a read error. The rearrangement links TRBV7-6 to TRBJ1-1; D uncertain. Germline CDR1 SGHVS, CDR2 FNYEAQ. The length of the CDR3 is 12 residues. CDR3 residues: CVSSEPNTEAFF. CDR3 in DNA: TGTGTCAGCAGCGAGCCTAACACTGAAGCTTTCTTT.

The chain joins TRBV7-9 to TRBJ2-3; 9 bases match TRBD1. Germline V CDR1 and CDR2: SEHNR, FQNEAQ (reference sequence). CDR3 length: 17 amino acids. J was trimmed by 2 bases and V by 2 bases; bases with no gene match: 8. Here the CDR3 reads CASSLPGQGLLTDTQYF. DNA of the CDR3: TGTGCCAGCAGCTTACCGGGACAGGGCCTACTCACAGATACGCAGTATTTT.

J is TRBJ2-7 and V is TRBV20-1; the match to TRBD1 covers 10 bases. Germline loops: CDR1 DFQATT, CDR2 SNEGSKA (reference sequence). The CDR3 extends over 14 amino acids. Trimming took 5 bases from V and 4 from J; bases not matched to a gene: 8. The CDR3 region is CSALPDRGLYEQYF. In nucleotides, the CDR3 is TGCAGTGCTCTTCCAGACAGGGGGCTTTACGAGCAGTACTTC.

The CDR3 loop reads CATSDPGQGITNEQFF. Here the CDR3 DNA reads TGTGCCACCAGTGACCCAGGACAGGGGATAACGAATGAGCAGTTCTTC. V and J are TRBV24-1 and TRBJ2-1; 9 bases align to TRBD1. V was pared by 4 bases and J by 7 bases, with 10 bases of the junction left unmatched. The CDR3 loop spans 16 amino acids. Germline V lookup: CDR1 KGHDR, CDR2 SFDVKD.

The chain recombines TRBV14 with TRBJ2-7; D is undetermined. CDR3 length equals 12 residues. V lost 3 bases, J lost 3 bases, and 6 bases lay in between. Germline CDR1 reads SGHDN; CDR2 reads FVKESK. In DNA form, the CDR3 reads TGTGCCAGCAGCCATAAAGGCTACGAGCAGTACTTC. Translated: CASSHKGYEQYF.

This clonotype was observed a single time. The chain links TRBV9 to TRBJ2-7; 11 bases map to TRBD1. V was pared by 3 bases and J by 1 base, with 3 bases of the junction left unmatched. CDR1 SGDLS and CDR2 YYNGEE come from the germline V gene. This CDR3 has 15 residues. The CDR3 DNA follows: TGTGCCAGCAGCGGGGACAGGGGGGGGTCCTACGAGCAGTACTTC. Translated: CASSGDRGGSYEQYF. Looking up the rest from reference TRBV9 and TRBJ2-7 gives the full variable domain: DSGVTQTPKHLITATGQRVTLRCSPRSGDLSVYWYQQSLDQGLQFLIQYYNGEERAKGNILERFSAQQFPDLHSELNLSSLELGDSALYFCASSGDRGGSYEQYFGPGTRLTVT.

This clonotype has only a few counts. This sequence joins TRBV6-1 and TRBJ2-5; maybe TRBD1 (6 bases). The J call may be incorrect, as the DNA end agrees better with TRBJ2-7. Looked up from germline, CDR1 is MNHNS and CDR2 is SASEGT. CDR3 length: 15 amino acids. This CDR3 is CASSKLTDRTGEQYF. CDR3 DNA sequence: TGTGCCAGCAGCAAACTTACAGACAGGACGGGCGAGCAGTACTTC.